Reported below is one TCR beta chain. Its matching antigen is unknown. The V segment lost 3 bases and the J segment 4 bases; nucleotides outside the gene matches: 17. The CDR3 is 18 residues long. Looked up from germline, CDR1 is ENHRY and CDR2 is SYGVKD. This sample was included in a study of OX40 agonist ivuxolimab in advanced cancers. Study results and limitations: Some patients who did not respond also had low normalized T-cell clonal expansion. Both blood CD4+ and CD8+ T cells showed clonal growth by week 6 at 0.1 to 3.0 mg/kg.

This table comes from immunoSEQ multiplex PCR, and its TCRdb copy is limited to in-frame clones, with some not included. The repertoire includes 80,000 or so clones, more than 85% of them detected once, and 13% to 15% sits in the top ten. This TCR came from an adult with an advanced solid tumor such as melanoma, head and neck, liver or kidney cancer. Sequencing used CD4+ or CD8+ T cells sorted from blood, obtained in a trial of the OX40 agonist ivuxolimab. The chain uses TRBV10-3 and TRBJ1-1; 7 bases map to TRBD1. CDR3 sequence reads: CAISEMTGRSVRGTEAFF. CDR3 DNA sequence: TGTGCCATCAGTGAAATGACAGGGAGGTCGGTAAGGGGCACTGAAGCTTTCTTT.